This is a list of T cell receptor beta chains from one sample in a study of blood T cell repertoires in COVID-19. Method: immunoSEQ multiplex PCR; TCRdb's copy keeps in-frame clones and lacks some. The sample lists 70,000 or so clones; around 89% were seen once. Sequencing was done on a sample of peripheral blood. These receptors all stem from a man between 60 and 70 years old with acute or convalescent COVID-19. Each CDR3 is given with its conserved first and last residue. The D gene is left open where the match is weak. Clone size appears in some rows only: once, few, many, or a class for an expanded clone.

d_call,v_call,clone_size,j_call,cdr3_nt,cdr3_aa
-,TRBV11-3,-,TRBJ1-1,TGTGCCAGCAGCCTGAGGCAAATAGGGGCTGAAGCTTTCTTT,CASSLRQIGAEAFF
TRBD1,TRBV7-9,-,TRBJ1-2,TGTGCCAGCAGCTTAGTTGGGACAGTTAACTATGGCTACACCTTC,CASSLVGTVNYGYTF
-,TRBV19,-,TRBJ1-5,TGTGCCAGTAGTATACAGGGGCAGGGACGGTGGCCCCAGCATTTT,CASSIQGQGRWPQHF
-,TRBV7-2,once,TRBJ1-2,TGTGCCAGCAGCCGCCGGGAACTGGGAGGCTACACCTTC,CASSRRELGGYTF
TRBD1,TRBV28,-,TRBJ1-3,TGTGCCAGCAGTCGGACAGGGACTGGAAACACCATATATTTT,CASSRTGTGNTIYF
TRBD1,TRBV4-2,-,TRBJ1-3,TGTGCCAGCAGCCGGACAGGGGGAGGAAACACCATATATTTT,CASSRTGGGNTIYF
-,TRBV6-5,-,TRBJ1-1,TGTGCCAGCAGCCTTCGTTGGGAGGGCACTGAAGCTTTCTTT,CASSLRWEGTEAFF
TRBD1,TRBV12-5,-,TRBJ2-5,TGTGCTAGTGGTCCTTCGACAGGGTCGGAGACCCAGTACTTC,CASGPSTGSETQYF
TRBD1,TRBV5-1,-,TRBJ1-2,TGCGCCAGCAGCGTCCCGGGACAGGACTATGGCTACACCTTC,CASSVPGQDYGYTF
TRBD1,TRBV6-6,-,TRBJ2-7,TGTGCCAGCATGGGGGACAGACCTTCCTACGAGCAGTACTTC,CASMGDRPSYEQYF
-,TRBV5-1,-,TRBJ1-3,TGCGCCAGCAGCTTGGCGGGAACCAATCGTGGAAACACCATATATTTT,CASSLAGTNRGNTIYF
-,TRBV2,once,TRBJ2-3,TGTGCCAGCAGTGAAGCGCTTCGTCCAGGAGGTACGCAGTATTTT,CASSEALRPGGTQYF
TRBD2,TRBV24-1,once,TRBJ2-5,TGTGCCACCAGTGGCCCCATTAGGACTAGCGGAAACCAAGAGACCCAGTACTTC,CATSGPIRTSGNQETQYF
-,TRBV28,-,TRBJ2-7,TGTGCCAGCAGTTTACCTAGAACCTACGAGCAGTACTTC,CASSLPRTYEQYF
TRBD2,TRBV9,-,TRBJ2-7,TGTGCCAGCAGCGTAGCGGGGGGTCCTTACGAGCAATACTTC,CASSVAGGPYEQYF
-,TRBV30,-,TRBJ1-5,TGTGCCTGGAGTAGGGGCGGTTACAATCAGCCCCAGCATTTT,CAWSRGGYNQPQHF
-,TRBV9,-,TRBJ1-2,TGTGCCAGCCGCCAGGGAAACTATGGCTACACCTTC,CASRQGNYGYTF
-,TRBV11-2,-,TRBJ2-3,TGTGCCAGCAGCCCTGCGGGAGATACGCAGTATTTT,CASSPAGDTQYF
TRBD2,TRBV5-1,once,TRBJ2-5,TGCGCCAGCAGCCCGCCCCCCACTAGCGGGAGCGGTCAAGAGACCCAGTACTTC,CASSPPPTSGSGQETQYF
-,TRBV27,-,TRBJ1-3,TGTGCCAGCAGTGCCTTAGGACAGACTGGAAACACCATATATTTT,CASSALGQTGNTIYF
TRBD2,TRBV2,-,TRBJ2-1,TGTGCCAGCAGGGGACTAGCGGGAAAGAATGAGCAGTTCTTC,CASRGLAGKNEQFF
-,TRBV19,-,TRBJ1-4,TGTGCCAGTAGTATTCTGGGGCAGCAAAATGAAAAACTGTTTTTT,CASSILGQQNEKLFF
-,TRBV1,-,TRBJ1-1,TGCACCAGCAGCCAAGGGACTGACACTGAAGCTTTCTTT,CTSSQGTDTEAFF
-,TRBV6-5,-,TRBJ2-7,TGTGCCAGCAGGAGACAGGGGAGGGCTTACGAGCAGTACTTC,CASRRQGRAYEQYF
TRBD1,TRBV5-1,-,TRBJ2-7,TGCGCCAGCAGCGCCTCGGGACAGGCCGGATCCTACGAGCAGTACTTC,CASSASGQAGSYEQYF
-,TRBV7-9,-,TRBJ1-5,TGTGCCAGCAGCTTATCGGGGGAATATCAGCCCCAGCATTTT,CASSLSGEYQPQHF
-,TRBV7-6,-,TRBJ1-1,TGTGCCAGCAGCTTCAGGGACTACACTGAAGCTTTCTTT,CASSFRDYTEAFF
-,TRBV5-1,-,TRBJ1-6,TGCGCCAGCAGCTTGGGGGGCTCCAATTCACCCCTCCACTTT,CASSLGGSNSPLHF
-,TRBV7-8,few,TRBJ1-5,TGTGCCAGCAGCTTAGACGCGGGCCGCAATCAGCCCCAGCATTTT,CASSLDAGRNQPQHF
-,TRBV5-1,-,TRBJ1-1,TGCGCCAGCAGCCCTCCTCTAGGAAACACTGAAGCTTTCTTT,CASSPPLGNTEAFF
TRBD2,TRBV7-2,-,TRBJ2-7,TGTGCCAGCAGCGCAATTAGCGGGAGGGCCGTCGAGCAGTACTTC,CASSAISGRAVEQYF
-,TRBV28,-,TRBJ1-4,TGTGCCAGCAGTCCGACTACCGGGGCTAATGAAAAACTGTTTTTT,CASSPTTGANEKLFF
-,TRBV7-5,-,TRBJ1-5,TGTGCCAGAAGCTTATTAGGAGATAGCAATCAGCCCCAGCATTTT,CARSLLGDSNQPQHF
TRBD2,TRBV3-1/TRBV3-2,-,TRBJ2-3,TGTGCCAGCAGCCAAGGAGCGGGGTCCCGCACAGATACGCAGTATTTT,CASSQGAGSRTDTQYF
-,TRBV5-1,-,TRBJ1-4,TGCGCCAGCAGCTTGGACAGTATTAATGAAAAACTGTTTTTT,CASSLDSINEKLFF